What follows are 18 T cell receptor beta chains derived from one specimen sequenced in a study of T cell repertoires in ileal Crohn's disease. The time point: neoterminal ileum biopsy at postoperative endoscopy, about 6 months after surgery. TCRdb keeps only in-frame clones here, not all; method: immunoSEQ multiplex PCR. The table has some 10,000 clones, around 75% seen once. Sample: ileal tissue. The receptors stem from an adult with Crohn's disease.

The rearrangement links TRBV6-1 to TRBJ1-1; TRBD1 might be the D (6 bases). CDR1 is MNHNS, CDR2 SASEGT, per germline. This CDR3 has 12 amino acids. V was trimmed by 7 bases and J by 5 bases, leaving 11 bases between them. Here the CDR3 DNA reads TGTGCCAGCATTTGGGGGCTTACTGAAGCTTTCTTT. Its protein product is CASIWGLTEAFF.

The V gene is TRBV10-3, the J gene TRBJ1-1; a weak D match, TRBD1 (5 bases). CDR1 is ENHRY, CDR2 SYGVKD, per germline. The CDR3 consists of 20 residues. V lost 9 bases and J lost 1, with 33 bases in between. In nucleotides, the CDR3 is TGTGCCATTCGCCCTTTTATAGCAGGCGGGACCCCCGACCCGAACACTGAAGCTTTCTTT. It encodes CAIRPFIAGGTPDPNTEAFF.

V is TRBV12-5 and J is TRBJ1-1; D is unresolved. CDR1 and CDR2 (germline): LGHNT, FRNRAP. The CDR3 has 13 amino acids. V was pared by 5 bases and J by 1 base, with 8 bases between. CDR3 amino acids: CASGTQANTEAFF. The CDR3 DNA reads TGTGCTAGTGGTACCCAAGCGAACACTGAAGCTTTCTTT.

The chain links TRBV5-4 to TRBJ1-2, with TRBD1 identical over 7 bases. CDR1 is SGHNT and CDR2 is YYREEE in the germline V gene (reference sequence). The V and J ends lost 2 bases and 1 base, in that order; junction bases with no gene match: 5. The CDR3 has 15 residues. The CDR3 coding sequence is TGTGCCAGCAGCTTCGGGACAGCGATTAACTATGGCTACACCTTC. This codes for CASSFGTAINYGYTF.

The chain joins TRBV9 to TRBJ1-3, with D possibly TRBD1 on 5 matching bases. With 3 bases removed from V and 2 bases from J, the gap between germline ends came to 15 bases. CDR3 length: 16 residues. Germline CDR1 and CDR2: SGDLS and YYNGEE. The DNA for the CDR3 is TGTGCCAGCAGCGGCAGGGCCCTCTACACTGGAAACACCATATATTTT. Its translation is CASSGRALYTGNTIYF.

The chain carries TRBV7-3 and TRBJ1-6; D possibly corresponds to TRBD1 (5 bases). CDR1 and CDR2 (germline): SGHTA, FQGTGA. There are 14 residues in the CDR3. Trimming stripped 5 bases from V and 6 bases from J, with 11 bases between. CDR3 sequence reads: CASSVDSLNSPLHF. DNA of the CDR3: TGTGCCAGCAGCGTCGACAGCCTTAATTCACCCCTCCACTTT.

The chain links TRBV6-5 to TRBJ2-7; 8 bases are shared with TRBD2. The CDR3 extends over 15 amino acids. After removal of 0 bases from V and 2 bases from J, the junction contained 3 bases not matched to a gene. Per germline, CDR1 MNHEY and CDR2 SVGAGI. Here the CDR3 reads CASSYSAGGPYEQYF. The DNA of the CDR3 is TGTGCCAGCAGTTACTCTGCGGGGGGACCCTACGAGCAGTACTTC.

The chain links TRBV29-1 to TRBJ1-1, with TRBD1 matching 8 bases. Trimming cost V 4 bases and J 6 bases; bases outside gene matches: 7. The CDR3 covers 13 residues. Looked up from germline, CDR1 is SQVTM and CDR2 is ANQGSEA. The chain's CDR3 is CSVGQGANSEAFF. As DNA, the CDR3 is TGCAGCGTTGGTCAGGGGGCTAATTCTGAAGCTTTCTTT.

The chain has TRBV7-9 and TRBJ2-6, with D possibly matching TRBD2 (5 bases). The germline V gene has CDR1 SEHNR and CDR2 FQNEAQ (reference sequence). The V end lost 5 bases, the J end lost 0 bases, and 20 bases lay between the germline ends. This CDR3 has 19 amino acids. CDR3 amino acids: CASSLKGSGFSSGANVLTF. The CDR3 nucleotides are TGTGCCAGCAGCCTAAAGGGATCGGGGTTTAGCTCTGGGGCCAACGTCCTGACTTTC.

This clone has a handful of counts. V is TRBV4-3 and J is TRBJ1-2, with a weak D call TRBD1 (5 bases). Between the trimmed V and J ends, which lost 0 bases and 1 base, there was a span of 9 bases. Germline-derived CDR1 and CDR2 are LGHNA and YSLEER. The CDR3 totals 15 residues. The CDR3 loop reads CASSQDAGNNYGYTF. The DNA of the CDR3 is TGCGCCAGCAGCCAAGACGCAGGGAATAACTATGGCTACACCTTC.

V gene TRBV12-1 combines with J gene TRBJ1-5. TRBV12-1 is assigned pseudogene status. The CDR3 contains 14 residues. The chain's CDR3 is CASSRMGGPGPQHF. CDR3 nucleotide sequence: TGTGCCAGCAGCCGCATGGGGGGTCCGGGACCCCAGCATTTT.

V usage is TRBV5-1 and J usage is TRBJ1-1; tentatively, D is TRBD1 (5 bases). The V end lost 5 bases, the J end lost 7 bases, and 12 bases lay between the germline ends. Germline values: CDR1 SGHRS, CDR2 YFSETQ. The CDR3 has 12 residues. As DNA, the CDR3 is TGCGCCAGCAGGGGGTCAAGGGGTGAAGCTTTCTTT. Translating gives CASRGSRGEAFF. The complete variable domain, with remaining parts taken from reference TRBV5-1 and TRBJ1-1, reads KAGVTQTPRYLIKTRGQQVTLSCSPISGHRSVSWYQQTPGQGLQFLFEYFSETQRNKGNFPGRFSGRQFSNSRSEMNVSTLELGDSALYLCASRGSRGEAFFGQGTRLTVV.

This sequence joins TRBV7-9 and TRBJ1-4; 9 nucleotides align to TRBD1. Germline values: CDR1 SEHNR, CDR2 FQNEAQ (reference sequence). With V trimmed by 5 bases and J by 17 bases, 9 bases remained unmatched. The CDR3 loop spans 12 amino acids. The CDR3 bases are TGTGCCAGCAGCGCCTACGGGACAGGGAAATTTTTT. As protein: CASSAYGTGKFF.

V is TRBV18 and J is TRBJ1-3; D call uncertain. The CDR3 sequence is 15 residues long. The V and J ends lost 3 bases and 0 bases respectively, with 9 bases between them. Germline loops: CDR1 KGHSH, CDR2 LQKENI. The CDR3 spells CASSPDMSSGNTIYF. The CDR3 nucleotides read TGTGCCAGCTCACCCGACATGAGCTCTGGAAACACCATATATTTT.

The J gene is TRBJ2-3, the V gene TRBV19; no firm D call. V gave up 5 bases and J gave up 7 bases, with 7 bases separating them. CDR3 length: 11 residues. Germline CDR1 and CDR2: LNHDA and SQIVND (reference sequence). Written as DNA, the CDR3 is TGTGCCAGTAGTCGTGAGCATACGCAGTATTTT. Its protein product is CASSREHTQYF.

The chain carries TRBV2 and TRBJ2-7; possible D gene TRBD1, 5 bases. CDR1 is SNHLY, CDR2 FYNNEI, per germline. V shed 6 bases and J shed 9 bases, with 18 bases lying between them. The CDR3 has 13 amino acids. The chain's CDR3 is CASRIQEPFGQYF. CDR3 nucleotide sequence: TGTGCCAGCAGAATACAGGAGCCTTTCGGGCAGTACTTC.

V gene TRBV25-1 combines with J gene TRBJ1-2, with 10 bases that match TRBD1. The germline gives CDR1 MGHDK, CDR2 SYGVNS. J gave up 7 bases and V 8 bases, and 16 bases lay outside the gene matches. This CDR3 is 16 amino acids long. The CDR3 loop reads CASAGGPGQGIVGYTF. DNA of the CDR3: TGTGCCAGCGCAGGGGGACCGGGACAGGGGATAGTTGGCTACACCTTC.

The gene calls are TRBV27 and TRBJ1-2, with D tentatively TRBD1 (6 bases). Trimming pared 6 bases from V and 4 bases from J, leaving 12 bases between. Germline V gives CDR1 MNHEY, CDR2 SMNVEV (reference sequence). The CDR3 consists of 13 residues. The CDR3 sequence is CASSAQGVYGYTF. In DNA, the CDR3 is TGTGCCAGCAGCGCACAGGGCGTCTATGGCTACACCTTC.